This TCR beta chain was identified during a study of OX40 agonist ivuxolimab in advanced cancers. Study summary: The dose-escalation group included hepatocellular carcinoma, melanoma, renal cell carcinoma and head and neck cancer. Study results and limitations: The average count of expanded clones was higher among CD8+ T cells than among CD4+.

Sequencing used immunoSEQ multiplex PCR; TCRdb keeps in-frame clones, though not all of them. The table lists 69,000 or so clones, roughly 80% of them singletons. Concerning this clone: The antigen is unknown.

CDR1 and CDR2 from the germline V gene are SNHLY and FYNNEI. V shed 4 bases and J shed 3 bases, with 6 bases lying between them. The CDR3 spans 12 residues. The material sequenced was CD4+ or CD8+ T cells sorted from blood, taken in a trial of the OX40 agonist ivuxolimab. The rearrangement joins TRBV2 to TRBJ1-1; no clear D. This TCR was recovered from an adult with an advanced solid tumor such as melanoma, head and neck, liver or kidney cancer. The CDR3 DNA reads TGTGCCAGCAGTGTATTACACACTGAAGCTTTCTTT. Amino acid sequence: CASSVLHTEAFF.